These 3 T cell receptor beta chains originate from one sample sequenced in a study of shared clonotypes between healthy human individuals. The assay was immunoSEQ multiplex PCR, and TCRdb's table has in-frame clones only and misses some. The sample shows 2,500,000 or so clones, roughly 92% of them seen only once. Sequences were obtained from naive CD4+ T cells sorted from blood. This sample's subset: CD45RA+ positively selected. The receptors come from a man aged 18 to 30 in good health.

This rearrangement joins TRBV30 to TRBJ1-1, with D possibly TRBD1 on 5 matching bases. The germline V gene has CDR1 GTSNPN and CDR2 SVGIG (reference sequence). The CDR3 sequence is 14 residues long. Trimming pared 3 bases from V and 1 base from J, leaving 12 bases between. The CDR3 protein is CAWRGDRPNTEAFF. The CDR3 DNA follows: TGTGCCTGGAGAGGTGACAGACCGAACACTGAAGCTTTCTTT.

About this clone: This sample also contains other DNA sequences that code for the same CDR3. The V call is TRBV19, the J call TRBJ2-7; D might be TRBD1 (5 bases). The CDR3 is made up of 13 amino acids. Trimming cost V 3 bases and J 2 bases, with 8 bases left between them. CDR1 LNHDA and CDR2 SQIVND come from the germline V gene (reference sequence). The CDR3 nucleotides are TGTGCCAGTAGTATCCAGGGTGCCTACGAGCAGTACTTC. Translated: CASSIQGAYEQYF.

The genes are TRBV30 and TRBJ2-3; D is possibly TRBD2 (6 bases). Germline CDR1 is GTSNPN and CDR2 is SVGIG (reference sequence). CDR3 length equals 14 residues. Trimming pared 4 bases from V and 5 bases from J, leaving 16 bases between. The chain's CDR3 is CAWKPGDPGDTQYF. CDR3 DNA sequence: TGTGCCTGGAAGCCGGGGGACCCAGGAGATACGCAGTATTTT.